These 18 T cell receptor beta chains were all obtained from the same sample, sequenced in a study of T-cell memory formation after mild COVID-19. A single record per CDR3 protein comes from TCRdb applying MiXCR to the 5' RACE reads. The sample holds approximately 46,000 distinct CDR3 sequences, less than 15% seen once. Source material: PBMCs or a T cell subset sorted from them (not recorded which). The receptor source for this set is a man aged 18 to 35 who had mild COVID-19 (a few samples of this study predate the infection). Cell type and time point are not known.

This clonotype has a handful of counts. This rearrangement joins TRBV4-3 to TRBJ2-2, with D possibly matching TRBD2 (5 bases). This CDR3 is built from 16 residues. V gave up 0 bases and J gave up 4 bases, with 12 bases separating them. Germline V gene sequence: CDR1 LGHNA, CDR2 YSLEER. The CDR3 sequence is CASSQEARGRTGELFF. CDR3 nucleotide sequence: TGCGCCAGCAGCCAAGAGGCCCGGGGTCGCACCGGGGAGCTGTTTTTT.

This clonotype was seen many times. The chain has TRBV18 and TRBJ2-3; D remains unclear. This CDR3 spans 11 amino acids. The V end lost 3 bases, the J end lost 6 bases, and 4 bases lay between the germline ends. Germline lookup yields CDR1 KGHSH and CDR2 LQKENI. The CDR3 nucleotides are TGTGCCAGCTCACCGGTCGATACGCAGTATTTT. Protein: CASSPVDTQYF.

This clonotype has only a few counts. The chain couples TRBV4-2 to TRBJ2-5; tentative D call: TRBD1 (6 bases). Germline CDR1 is LGHNA and CDR2 is YNFKEQ. The V end was cut by 1 base, the J end by 5 bases, with 8 bases between. The CDR3 totals 13 residues. The CDR3 reads CASSQAGVETQYF. CDR3 nucleotides: TGTGCCAGCAGCCAAGCAGGGGTGGAGACCCAGTACTTC.

This clonotype has a handful of counts. V usage is TRBV6-5 and J usage is TRBJ1-2; D gene ambiguous. Germline V CDR1 and CDR2: MNHEY, SVGAGI. The CDR3 has 17 residues. V shed 5 bases and J shed 0 bases, with 19 bases lying between them. CDR3 coding DNA: TGTGCCAGCAGTCCGAGAGCCGCGCTGCTTTCTAACTATGGCTACACCTTC. Translation gives CASSPRAALLSNYGYTF.

This clonotype was seen a handful of times. The chain carries TRBV7-9 and TRBJ1-2; D gene uncertain. The germline V gene has CDR1 SEHNR and CDR2 FQNEAQ (reference sequence). The length of the CDR3 is 12 residues. Trimming stripped 1 base from V and 4 bases from J, with 4 bases between. The CDR3 DNA reads as TGTGCCAGCAGCTTAGACGTCTATGGCTACACCTTC. Translating gives CASSLDVYGYTF.

This clonotype appeared many times. This chain joins TRBV7-9 and TRBJ2-1, with a possible D match to TRBD2 (7 bases). Trimming took 5 bases from V and 4 from J, leaving 18 bases between them. Germline V gene data show CDR1 as SEHNR and CDR2 as FQNEAQ (reference sequence). The CDR3 sequence is 16 residues long. The CDR3, as DNA: TGTGCCAGCAGCCCCGGGGGGCTAGCAGTTTACAATGAGCAGTTCTTC. Amino acids: CASSPGGLAVYNEQFF.

In its sample, this clonotype was seen a few times. The chain couples TRBV20-1 to TRBJ1-1; D is perhaps TRBD1 (5 bases). Trimming left V 3 bases short and J 10 bases short, with 12 bases between. The CDR3 sequence is 11 residues long. Germline lookup yields CDR1 DFQATT and CDR2 SNEGSKA (reference sequence). CDR3 nucleotide sequence: TGCAGTGCTAGCCGACTGGGGGGAGCTTTCTTT. It is translated as CSASRLGGAFF.

The chain combines TRBV24-1 with TRBJ1-2, with a tentative D call TRBD1 (6 bases). The CDR3 contains 15 residues. Germline assignment: CDR1 KGHDR and CDR2 SFDVKD. V lost 2 bases, J lost 4 bases, and 13 bases lay in between. The CDR3 sequence: CATSDSGTSRYGYTF. Written as DNA, the CDR3 is TGTGCCACCAGTGATTCCGGGACATCCCGCTATGGCTACACCTTC.

As DNA, the CDR3 is TGTGCCAGCAGTGAGACTAGCGGGGTCTACAATGAGCAGTTCTTC. This encodes CASSETSGVYNEQFF. The chain combines TRBV2 with TRBJ2-1, with TRBD2 matching over 11 bases. Germline trimming cut 3 bases from V and 3 bases from J; bases unmatched to any gene: 1. CDR1 and CDR2 (germline): SNHLY, FYNNEI. The length of the CDR3 is 15 residues.

V usage is TRBV2 and J usage is TRBJ2-5; 11 bases match TRBD2. Losses at the gene ends were 6 bases for V and 5 bases for J; bases not matched to a gene: 5. Germline CDR1 SNHLY, CDR2 FYNNEI. The CDR3 runs 14 residues. The CDR3 coding sequence is TGTGCCAGCAGCGGTAGCGGGGGGGCCGAGACCCAGTACTTC. Amino acid sequence: CASSGSGGAETQYF.

This clonotype was recorded at least ten times. V usage is TRBV4-2 and J usage is TRBJ1-1; D not resolved. The CDR3 runs 14 residues. V was shortened by 2 bases and J by 1 base, with 8 bases between the two germline ends. CDR1 is LGHNA, CDR2 YNFKEQ, per germline. The CDR3 protein is CASSQSETNTEAFF. Written as DNA, the CDR3 is TGTGCCAGCAGCCAAAGTGAGACGAACACTGAAGCTTTCTTT.

This chain connects TRBV9 to TRBJ2-7; D may match TRBD1 or TRBD2 (5 bases each). Germline V gene lookup returns CDR1 SGDLS and CDR2 YYNGEE. This CDR3 has 15 residues. V was pared by 3 bases and J by 2 bases, with 15 bases between. The CDR3 reads CASSGGTPGTYEQYF. Here the CDR3 DNA reads TGTGCCAGCAGCGGGGGGACGCCGGGGACCTACGAGCAGTACTTC.

V usage is TRBV6-2 or TRBV6-3 and J usage is TRBJ2-7, with a tentative D call TRBD2 (6 bases). The CDR3 contains 16 residues. With 6 bases removed from V and 1 base from J, the gap between germline ends came to 19 bases. Germline V gives CDR1 MNHEY, CDR2 SVGEGT. The CDR3 protein is CASSRPKPGLSYEQYF. The CDR3 DNA sequence: TGTGCCAGCAGCAGGCCTAAACCGGGACTTTCCTACGAGCAGTACTTC.

This chain links TRBV6-6 with TRBJ1-1; maybe TRBD1 (5 bases). Germline lookup yields CDR1 MNHNY and CDR2 SVGAGI (reference sequence). V shed 6 bases and J shed 3 bases, with 17 bases lying between them. The CDR3 consists of 15 residues. CDR3 loop: CASSRGGVTDTEAFF. The CDR3 coding sequence is TGTGCCAGCAGCCGGGGGGGGGTGACGGACACTGAAGCTTTCTTT.

The chain's CDR3 is CASSGDRTKMYEQYV. Here the CDR3 DNA reads TGTGCCAGCAGCGGGGACAGGACTAAGATGTACGAGCAGTACGTC. V and J are TRBV2 and TRBJ2-7, with 8 bases lining up with TRBD1. With V trimmed by 6 bases and J by 4 bases, 11 bases remained unmatched. From germline, CDR1 is SNHLY and CDR2 FYNNEI. CDR3 length equals 15 residues.

V usage is TRBV3-1 and J usage is TRBJ1-4; tentatively, D is TRBD1 (6 bases). Germline V gives CDR1 LGHDT, CDR2 YNNKEL (reference sequence). Trimming took 4 bases from V and 7 from J, leaving 19 bases between them. This CDR3 has 16 amino acids. In DNA, the CDR3 is TGTGCCAGCAGCCCATTGGGCGGGGGGCGCGGTGAAAAACTGTTTTTT. It yields the protein CASSPLGGGRGEKLFF.

This chain joins TRBV7-3 and TRBJ2-1; 7 positions match TRBD2. This CDR3 contains 14 residues. V was pared by 5 bases and J by 0 bases, with 1 base of the junction left unmatched. Germline CDR1 reads SGHTA; CDR2 reads FQGTGA. The chain's CDR3 is CASSTGGSYNEQFF. The CDR3 nucleotides read TGTGCCAGCAGCACGGGGGGCTCCTACAATGAGCAGTTCTTC.

This clonotype was counted at least ten times. V gene TRBV4-3 combines with J gene TRBJ2-1, with TRBD2 identical over 8 bases. CDR3 length equals 15 residues. Germline trimming cut 0 bases from V and 11 bases from J; bases unmatched to any gene: 9. Germline V gene lookup returns CDR1 LGHNA and CDR2 YSLEER. The CDR3 loop reads CASSQEPAGVLKQFF. CDR3 DNA: TGCGCCAGCAGCCAAGAGCCAGCGGGGGTATTAAAGCAGTTCTTC.